Listed here is a single T cell receptor beta chain. The protocol was immunoSEQ multiplex PCR, while the TCRdb copy is restricted to in-frame clones and leaves out a portion. The sample shows 90,000 to 150,000 clones, about 93% of them seen only once. This sample is drawn from a study of T cell changes during pregnancy in multiple sclerosis. Trimming took 3 bases from V and 9 from J; bases not matched to a gene: 9. The length of the CDR3 is 15 residues. CDR1 and CDR2 (germline): SGHDN, FVKESK. V and J are TRBV14 and TRBJ2-2; 8 bases line up with TRBD1. The specimen was peripheral blood, collected before pregnancy. This clonotype was sampled from a female donor with multiple sclerosis, enrolled in a pregnancy study. CDR3 loop: CASSHDGQGVRELFF. The CDR3 coding sequence is TGTGCCAGCAGCCACGACGGACAGGGTGTCAGGGAGCTGTTTTTT.